This T cell receptor beta chain was found in a study of blood T cell repertoires in COVID-19 (dated by TCRdb to 2020 to 2021). For the study in its entirety: The collaborator samples originated in the United States, Italy and Spain and spanned the acute and convalescent phases of COVID-19. A freely available public database, intended as a resource for researchers studying the immune response to SARS-CoV-2, is where the repertoires were released. Where available, HLA class I and class II types were taken from metadata supplied by the sample provider and were not determined by assay-based typing. The prospective study material was composed of cDNA or gDNA derived from T cells, B-cell-depleted T cells, or PBMCs. The sample metadata nearly always contained a de-identified subject ID, COVID-19 status, age in years and sex. Subjects who had been exposed to COVID-19, were actively infected with it, or had recovered from it provided the deeply sampled blood TCRbeta repertoires that made up the dataset. The samples were drawn from the first 160 participants of the ongoing ImmuneRACE study and from 950 to 1,500 subjects provided by 6 global collaborators. Study-wide conclusions, independent of this receptor: Clinical and demographic metadata were provided uncurated, with the amount varying by source and participant.

Participants in the prospective study were aged 18 to 89 years, lived in over 20 United States geographic areas, and enrolled through a virtual design. Cohort assignment in the prospective study relied on participant-reported clinical history from a screening survey and a study questionnaire. ImmuneRACE Cohort 3 recovered participants were defined by two consecutive negative NP/OP PCR tests, healthcare professional clearance, or symptom resolution. Each participant in the prospective study had whole blood, serum and a nasopharyngeal or oropharyngeal swab collected by mobile phlebotomists. Over a roughly 2-month period, participants in the prospective study had the option of providing additional blood draws and questionnaires. Prospective study blood samples were shipped either frozen or at room temperature before DNA extraction. Compared with germline, V lacks 5 bases and J lacks 8 bases; bases without a gene match: 12. The germline V gene encodes CDR1 SEHNR and CDR2 FQNEAQ (reference sequence). The CDR3 measures 15 amino acids from cysteine to phenylalanine. CDR3 DNA only is kept here, 45 bases in frame from base 1.

On this clone itself: No antigen is known for it. There are no base qualities to consult, and no much larger clone falls within one base.

TCRbeta CDR3 regions were amplified from genomic DNA by means of the immunoSEQ Assay, a bias-controlled multiplex PCR. On the study's bioinformatics: Nucleated cell counts per sample were estimated from amplification of reference gene primers within the assay. To quantify the absolute abundance of each unique TCRbeta CDR3 rearrangement, sequence reads were collapsed and filtered. For each sample, productive Simpson clonality was calculated as the square root of Simpson's diversity index across productive rearrangements. As stored in TCRdb, this immuneACCESS dataset retains in-frame rearrangements with V and J assigned. A fraction of the clones does not appear; measured against another copy, unresolved V genes explain less than half of the discrepancy, and the remainder lacks a known reason. The V and J calls and clone size come from that table; D and trimming were worked out from the DNA. The sample profile shows around 300,000 clones; approximately 90% of them were found once. Of the sample, around 1.1% is held by the ten largest clones.

The V and J segments used are TRBV7-9 and TRBJ2-1, with 7 bases aligning to TRBD2. Sequenced input: PBMCs or T cells enriched from blood (not recorded which). The origin of this receptor is a woman aged 25 to 39 who had recovered from COVID-19. The CDR3 region has the sequence CASSPPGGRAHEQFF. The nucleotides are TGTGCCAGCAGCCCCCCCGGGGGGAGGGCCCATGAGCAGTTCTTC.